This entry lists 31 T cell receptor beta chains sequenced from one sample in a study of CD8+ T cells in alopecia areata. In each case, RNA was isolated and then reverse transcribed into cDNA as the sequencing template. This table comes from immunoSEQ multiplex PCR, and its TCRdb copy is limited to in-frame clones, with some not included. Altogether about 250,000 clones are present, approximately 60% being singletons, with the ten largest covering 0.9% to 0.95%. Treatment meaning: oral pan-JAK inhibitor, 5-10 mg twice daily. The sample here was CD4+ T cells sorted from blood, taken at roughly week 52, from a patient treated with tofacitinib. The receptors shown here come from a human donor with alopecia areata.

This sequence joins TRBV18 and TRBJ2-7; D is uncertain. V lost 1 base, J lost 5 bases, and 6 bases lay in between. The CDR3 has 12 amino acids. Germline V gene data show CDR1 as KGHSH and CDR2 as LQKENI. For the CDR3, the DNA is TGTGCCAGCTCACCACAAGTGGACGAGCAGTACTTC. It is translated as CASSPQVDEQYF. Based on the CDR3 plus reference TRBV18 and TRBJ2-7, the full variable domain is NAGVMQNPRHLVRRRGQEARLRCSPMKGHSHVYWYRQLPEEGLKFMVYLQKENIIDESGMPKERFSAEFPKEGPSILRIQQVVRGDSAAYFCASSPQVDEQYFGPGTRLTVT.

The chain links TRBV18 to TRBJ2-1; 8 nucleotides align to TRBD1. CDR1 and CDR2 from the germline V gene are KGHSH and LQKENI. CDR3 size: 15 residues. The trim removed 3 bases at V and 0 bases at J, leaving 1 base unmatched. CDR3 protein: CASSPTGGSYNEQFF. The CDR3 coding sequence is TGTGCCAGCTCACCCACAGGGGGCTCCTACAATGAGCAGTTCTTC.

CDR3 residues: CASSFGAGPLSGETQYF. The CDR3, as DNA: TGTGCCAGCAGCTTCGGAGCGGGGCCACTCTCTGGGGAGACCCAGTACTTC. The V gene is TRBV7-2, the J gene TRBJ2-5; 7 bases fit TRBD2. J gave up 5 bases and V 3 bases, and 15 bases lay outside the gene matches. CDR3 size: 17 residues. Germline CDR1 and CDR2: SGHTA and FQGNSA.

The gene calls are TRBV6-5 and TRBJ2-7; D possibly corresponds to TRBD1 (6 bases). The CDR3 has 13 residues. The germline CDR1 and CDR2 sequences are MNHEY and SVGAGI. Trimming shortened V by 0 bases and J by 6 bases, and 9 bases separated the two germline ends. The CDR3 DNA follows: TGTGCCAGCAGTTACTCTGGGACATCCGAGCAGTACTTC. Translation gives CASSYSGTSEQYF.

This chain joins TRBV30 and TRBJ2-7, with D possibly being TRBD1 or TRBD2 (5 bases each). Trimming stripped 5 bases from V and 4 bases from J, with 15 bases between. Per the germline V gene, CDR1 is GTSNPN and CDR2 is SVGIG (reference sequence). This CDR3 has 13 residues. Here the CDR3 DNA reads TGTGCCTGGGGCACCGGGACGGATTACGAGCAGTACTTC. Its protein product is CAWGTGTDYEQYF.

This chain connects TRBV5-1 to TRBJ2-3; the match to TRBD1 covers 7 bases. J lost 1 base, V lost 5 bases, and 7 bases had no gene match. This CDR3 has 15 residues. The V gene's germline CDR1 is SGHRS and CDR2 YFSETQ. The CDR3 coding sequence is TGCGCCAGCAGGCCGCCGGGGACAGGCACAGATACGCAGTATTTT. Amino acids: CASRPPGTGTDTQYF.

This clone was counted only a few times. The chain combines TRBV5-1 with TRBJ1-2; D is unclear. Germline-derived CDR1 and CDR2 are SGHRS and YFSETQ. V was cut by 4 bases and J by 4 bases, with 17 bases left in between. CDR3 length equals 15 residues. The chain's CDR3 is CASSTRAQTAYGYTF. CDR3 DNA sequence: TGCGCCAGCAGCACCCGGGCCCAGACCGCCTATGGCTACACCTTC.

This clone has more than one count but fewer than ten. The V and J genes are TRBV30 and TRBJ2-3; D could derive from TRBD1 or TRBD2 (6 bases each). In germline, CDR1 is GTSNPN, CDR2 SVGIG (reference sequence). Trimming stripped 3 bases from V and 6 bases from J, with 13 bases between. The CDR3 has 13 residues. The CDR3 coding sequence is TGTGCCTGGAGGACGGGGGCAAGGGATACGCAGTATTTT. Its protein product is CAWRTGARDTQYF. The full variable domain, rest sourced from reference TRBV30 and TRBJ2-3, is SQTIHQWPATLVQPVGSPLSLECTVEGTSNPNLYWYRQAAGRGLQLLFYSVGIGQISSEVPQNLSASRPQDRQFILSSKKLLLSDSGFYLCAWRTGARDTQYFGPGTRLTVL.

The table lists this clone with a count of one. The chain combines TRBV4-2 with TRBJ2-3, with TRBD1 matching over 11 bases. Germline assignment: CDR1 LGHNA and CDR2 YNFKEQ. J lost 5 bases, V lost 3 bases, and 10 bases had no gene match. The CDR3 is made up of 17 amino acids. The CDR3 coding sequence is TGTGCCAGCAGCCAGGCCGGGACAGGGGGATTTGGAGATACGCAGTATTTT. Protein sequence: CASSQAGTGGFGDTQYF.

This rearrangement joins TRBV27 to TRBJ2-7; possibly TRBD1 for D (6 bases). The germline V gene encodes CDR1 MNHEY and CDR2 SMNVEV (reference sequence). CDR3 length: 13 amino acids. V lost 4 bases to trimming and J lost 1 base, with 8 bases between them. CDR3 sequence reads: CASSSRGSYEQYF. In nucleotides, the CDR3 is TGTGCCAGCAGTTCAAGGGGGTCCTACGAGCAGTACTTC.

The chain links TRBV10-3 to TRBJ1-1; D gene uncertain. Trimming removed 5 bases at V and 7 bases at J, with 11 bases between. This CDR3 is built from 12 residues. In germline, CDR1 is ENHRY, CDR2 SYGVKD. Here the CDR3 DNA reads TGTGCCATCAGTTCCCTGGTGGGTGAAGCTTTCTTT. This sequence encodes CAISSLVGEAFF.

This sequence joins TRBV9 and TRBJ2-7; 8 nucleotides align to TRBD1. The J segment lost 2 bases and the V segment lost 0 bases, leaving 4 bases of the junction unmatched. The CDR3 has 15 residues. The germline V gene has CDR1 SGDLS and CDR2 YYNGEE. The DNA for the CDR3 is TGTGCCAGCAGCGTAGGTGGGACAGGAGCCTACGAGCAGTACTTC. Its protein product is CASSVGGTGAYEQYF.

About this clone itself: This sample also contains other DNA sequences that code for the same CDR3. V and J are TRBV7-2 and TRBJ1-6; TRBD1 matches at 8 bases. Germline trimming cut 5 bases from V and 6 bases from J; bases unmatched to any gene: 3. The CDR3 spans 14 residues. Germline V CDR1 and CDR2: SGHTA, FQGNSA. CDR3 coding DNA: TGTGCCAGCAGCCTCGACAGGGGTAATTCACCCCTCCACTTT. It is translated as CASSLDRGNSPLHF.

The chain uses TRBV7-9 and TRBJ1-6; 9 bases match TRBD1. Germline V CDR1 and CDR2: SEHNR, FQNEAQ (reference sequence). The CDR3 is 16 residues long. The junction had 2 bases not matched to a gene; V was cut back by 1 base and J by 4 bases. DNA for the CDR3: TGTGCCAGCAGCTTAGGGGACAGGGTTTATAATTCACCCCTCCACTTT. Translated: CASSLGDRVYNSPLHF.

This clone was observed a few times. The chain employs TRBV5-1 and TRBJ2-7, with TRBD2 as a possible D gene (7 bases). CDR3 length equals 15 residues. V shed 4 bases and J shed 0 bases, with 14 bases lying between them. CDR1 and CDR2 (germline): SGHRS, YFSETQ. The CDR3 loop is CASSRGGGGSYEQYF. DNA of the CDR3: TGCGCCAGCAGCCGCGGGGGCGGGGGCTCCTACGAGCAGTACTTC.

V is TRBV29-1 and J is TRBJ2-5, with a tentative D call TRBD1 (5 bases). Germline CDR1 and CDR2: SQVTM and ANQGSEA. V was cut by 3 bases and J by 4 bases, with 12 bases left in between. The CDR3 is made up of 13 amino acids. CDR3 protein: CSVDEVRGETQYF. The CDR3 nucleotides read TGCAGCGTTGATGAGGTTAGGGGAGAGACCCAGTACTTC. The full variable domain, completed using reference TRBV29-1 and TRBJ2-5, is SAVISQKPSRDICQRGTSLTIQCQVDSQVTMMFWYRQQPGQSLTLIATANQGSEATYESGFVIDKFPISRPNLTFSTLTVSNMSPEDSSIYLCSVDEVRGETQYFGPGTRLLVL.

This clone was recorded once. This chain links TRBV18 with TRBJ2-1; D might be TRBD1 (6 bases). The V end was cut by 3 bases, the J end by 6 bases, with 15 bases between. The germline V gene has CDR1 KGHSH and CDR2 LQKENI. The CDR3 is 15 amino acids. The CDR3 here is CASSPPGQQTNEQFF. CDR3 DNA sequence: TGTGCCAGCTCACCCCCGGGACAACAAACCAATGAGCAGTTCTTC.

In its sample, this clone was seen a few times. The chain couples TRBV29-1 to TRBJ2-5; D is uncertain. Trimming pared 6 bases from V and 2 bases from J, leaving 7 bases between. Germline assignment: CDR1 SQVTM and CDR2 ANQGSEA. The CDR3 extends over 11 amino acids. DNA for the CDR3: TGCAGCGTCACCCCACAAGAGACCCAGTACTTC. Its protein product is CSVTPQETQYF.

This clone was counted a few times. V is TRBV19 and J is TRBJ2-7, with 7 nucleotides matching TRBD2. This CDR3 contains 14 residues. V lost 7 bases and J lost 3; bases outside the gene matches: 9. CDR1 and CDR2 from the germline V gene are LNHDA and SQIVND (reference sequence). The CDR3 sequence: CASTLTPGGYEQYF. The CDR3 nucleotides are TGTGCCAGTACCCTAACGCCGGGAGGCTACGAGCAGTACTTC.

DNA for the CDR3: TGTGCCAGCAGCCAACGGGACAGGGCCACTGAAGCTTTCTTT. Protein: CASSQRDRATEAFF. The V call is TRBV4-2, the J call TRBJ1-1; TRBD1 matches at 9 bases. The CDR3 sequence is 14 residues long. V gave up 2 bases and J gave up 4 bases; unmatched junction bases: 2. Germline V gene lookup returns CDR1 LGHNA and CDR2 YNFKEQ.

The genes are TRBV5-1 and TRBJ1-1; unclear D gene. Trimming took 3 bases from V and 1 from J, leaving 13 bases between them. Per germline, CDR1 SGHRS and CDR2 YFSETQ. The CDR3 extends over 15 amino acids. The CDR3 region has the DNA TGCGCCAGCAGCTATACGGACGGATCGAACACTGAAGCTTTCTTT. This gives the protein CASSYTDGSNTEAFF.

This chain uses TRBV5-1 with TRBJ2-5, with TRBD1 matching 10 bases. Germline V gives CDR1 SGHRS, CDR2 YFSETQ. The CDR3 is 16 amino acids. With 3 bases clipped from V and 5 bases from J, the junction kept 10 bases outside the gene matches. The CDR3 protein is CASSSTDRGHRETQYF. The CDR3 DNA is TGCGCCAGCAGCTCTACTGACAGGGGGCATCGGGAGACCCAGTACTTC.

V is TRBV4-2 and J is TRBJ1-1; TRBD1 aligns across 9 bases. The length of the CDR3 is 16 residues. V trimming: 3 bases; J trimming: 1 base; junction bases outside the gene matches: 6. Germline assignment: CDR1 LGHNA and CDR2 YNFKEQ. DNA for the CDR3: TGTGCCAGCAGCCATCCTCCGGGACAGGGGAACACTGAAGCTTTCTTT. It translates to CASSHPPGQGNTEAFF.

This clone occurred a few times. The rearrangement joins TRBV4-2 to TRBJ1-1; tentatively, D is TRBD1 (6 bases). Trimming left V 3 bases short and J 3 bases short, with 11 bases between. Germline CDR1 and CDR2: LGHNA and YNFKEQ. This CDR3 spans 14 amino acids. The CDR3 here is CASSQTDRHTEAFF. Here the CDR3 DNA reads TGTGCCAGCAGCCAGACCGACAGGCACACTGAAGCTTTCTTT.

The chain joins TRBV5-4 to TRBJ1-6; a weak D match, TRBD1 (6 bases). The CDR3 consists of 15 residues. Germline V gene data show CDR1 as SGHNT and CDR2 as YYREEE (reference sequence). The V and J ends lost 0 bases and 7 bases respectively, with 11 bases between them. The DNA of the CDR3 is TGTGCCAGCAGCTTGGTGGGGGCCGAAAATTCACCCCTCCACTTT. It is translated as CASSLVGAENSPLHF.

This clone has just a few counts. This rearrangement joins TRBV18 to TRBJ2-6; D remains unclear. The germline V gene encodes CDR1 KGHSH and CDR2 LQKENI. V was pared by 0 bases and J by 0 bases, with 9 bases between. The CDR3 consists of 17 residues. CDR3 sequence reads: CASSPPLALSGANVLTF. CDR3 sequence (DNA): TGTGCCAGCTCACCACCGTTGGCCCTCTCTGGGGCCAACGTCCTGACTTTC.

The J gene is TRBJ1-2, the V gene TRBV30; 7 nucleotides line up with TRBD1. Germline values: CDR1 GTSNPN, CDR2 SVGIG (reference sequence). There are 15 residues in the CDR3. V trimming: 0 bases; J trimming: 4 bases; junction bases outside the gene matches: 8. For the CDR3, the DNA is TGTGCCTGGAGTGTAGGGCCCCACAGGGGCTATGGCTACACCTTC. Its translation: CAWSVGPHRGYGYTF.

The table lists this clone with a few counts. This chain joins TRBV7-9 and TRBJ1-1; D is perhaps TRBD1 (5 bases). This CDR3 has 14 residues. Germline values: CDR1 SEHNR, CDR2 FQNEAQ (reference sequence). The V gene lost 5 bases and the J gene lost 4 bases, with 14 bases spanning the gap. This CDR3 is CASSIRDGGTEAFF. The DNA for the CDR3 is TGTGCCAGCAGCATCCGGGACGGGGGCACTGAAGCTTTCTTT. The full variable domain, rest sourced from reference TRBV7-9 and TRBJ1-1, is DTGVSQNPRHKITKRGQNVTFRCDPISEHNRLYWYRQTLGQGPEFLTYFQNEAQLEKSRLLSDRFSAERPKGSFSTLEIQRTEQGDSAMYLCASSIRDGGTEAFFGQGTRLTVV.

The chain links TRBV10-3 to TRBJ1-5; the match to TRBD1 covers 7 bases. The CDR3 consists of 15 residues. Unmatched junction bases numbered 11, after V lost 10 bases and J lost 2 bases. Germline lookup yields CDR1 ENHRY and CDR2 SYGVKD. In DNA, the CDR3 is TGTGCCACGTTACAGGGGTTTGAGGGCAATCAGCCCCAGCATTTT. Its protein is CATLQGFEGNQPQHF.

This clone was counted a few times. V and J are TRBV29-1 and TRBJ2-1; 9 positions match TRBD1. V gave up 1 base and J gave up 7 bases; unmatched junction bases: 8. The CDR3 sequence is 15 residues long. The germline gives CDR1 SQVTM, CDR2 ANQGSEA. CDR3 in DNA: TGCAGCGTTGAAGTTACAGGGGGCGCTTCAAATGAGCAGTTCTTC. This gives the protein CSVEVTGGASNEQFF.

V usage is TRBV5-6 and J usage is TRBJ2-3; the D gene is possibly TRBD2 (6 bases). CDR1 SGHDT and CDR2 YYEEEE come from the germline V gene. V lost 4 bases, J lost 1 base, and 16 bases lay in between. The CDR3 is 16 residues long. CDR3 sequence (DNA): TGTGCCAGCAGCCCGGGGGACCCCTACCGCACAGATACGCAGTATTTT. It translates to CASSPGDPYRTDTQYF.